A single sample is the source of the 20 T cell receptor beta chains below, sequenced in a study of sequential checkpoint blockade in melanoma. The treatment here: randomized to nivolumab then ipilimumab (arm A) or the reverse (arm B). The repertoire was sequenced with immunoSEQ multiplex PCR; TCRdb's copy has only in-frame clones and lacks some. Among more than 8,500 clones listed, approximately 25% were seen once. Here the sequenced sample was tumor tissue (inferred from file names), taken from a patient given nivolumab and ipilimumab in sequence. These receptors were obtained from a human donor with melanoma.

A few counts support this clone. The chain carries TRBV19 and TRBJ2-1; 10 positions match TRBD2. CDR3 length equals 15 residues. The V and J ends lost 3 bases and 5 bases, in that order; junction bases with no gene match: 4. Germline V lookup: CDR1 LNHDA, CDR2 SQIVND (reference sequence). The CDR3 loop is CASSILAGANNEQFF. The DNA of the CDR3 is TGTGCCAGTAGTATCCTAGCGGGGGCCAACAATGAGCAGTTCTTC.

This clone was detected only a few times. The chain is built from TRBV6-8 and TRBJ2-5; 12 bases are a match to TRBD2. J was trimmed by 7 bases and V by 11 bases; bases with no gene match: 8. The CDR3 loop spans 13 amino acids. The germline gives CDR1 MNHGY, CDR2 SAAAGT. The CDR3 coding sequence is TGTGCCTCGAGGACTAGCGGGGATGCGACCCAGTACTTC. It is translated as CASRTSGDATQYF.

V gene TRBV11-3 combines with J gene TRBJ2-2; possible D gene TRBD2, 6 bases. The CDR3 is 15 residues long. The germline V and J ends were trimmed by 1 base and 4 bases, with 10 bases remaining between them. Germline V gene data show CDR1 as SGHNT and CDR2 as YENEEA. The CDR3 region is CASSLVGGLTGELFF. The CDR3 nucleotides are TGTGCCAGCAGCTTAGTCGGGGGACTCACCGGGGAGCTGTTTTTT.

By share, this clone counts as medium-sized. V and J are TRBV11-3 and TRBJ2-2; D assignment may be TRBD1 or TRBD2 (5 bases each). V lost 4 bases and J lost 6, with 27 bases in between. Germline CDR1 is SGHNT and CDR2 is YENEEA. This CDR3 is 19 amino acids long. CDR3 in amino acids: CASSSLQPRDGFFAGELFF. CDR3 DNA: TGTGCCAGCAGCTCCCTCCAGCCCCGGGACGGATTCTTCGCCGGGGAGCTGTTTTTT.

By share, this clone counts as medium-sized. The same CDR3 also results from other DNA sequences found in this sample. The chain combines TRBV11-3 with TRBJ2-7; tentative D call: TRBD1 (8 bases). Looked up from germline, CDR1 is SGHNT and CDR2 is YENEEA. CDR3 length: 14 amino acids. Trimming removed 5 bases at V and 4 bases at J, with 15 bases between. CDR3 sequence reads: CASSLRGRGYEQYF. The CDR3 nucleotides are TGTGCCAGCAGCCTCAGGGGGCGGGGGTACGAGCAGTACTTC. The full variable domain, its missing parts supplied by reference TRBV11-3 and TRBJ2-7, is EAGVVQSPRYKIIEKKQPVAFWCNPISGHNTLYWYLQNLGQGPELLIRYENEEAVDDSQLPKDRFSAERLKGVDSTLKIQPAELGDSAVYLCASSLRGRGYEQYFGPGTRLTVT.

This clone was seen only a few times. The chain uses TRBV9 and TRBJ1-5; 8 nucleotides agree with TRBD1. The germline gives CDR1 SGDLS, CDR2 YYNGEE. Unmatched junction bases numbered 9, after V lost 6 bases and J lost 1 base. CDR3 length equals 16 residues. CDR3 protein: CASTGTGGISNQPQHF. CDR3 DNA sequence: TGTGCCAGCACCGGGACAGGAGGGATAAGCAATCAGCCCCAGCATTTT.

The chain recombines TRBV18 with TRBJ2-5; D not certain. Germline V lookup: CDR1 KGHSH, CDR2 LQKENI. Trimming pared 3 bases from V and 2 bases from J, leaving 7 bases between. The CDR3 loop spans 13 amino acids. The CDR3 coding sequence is TGTGCCAGCTCACCGGACGAGCAAGAGACCCAGTACTTC. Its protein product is CASSPDEQETQYF.

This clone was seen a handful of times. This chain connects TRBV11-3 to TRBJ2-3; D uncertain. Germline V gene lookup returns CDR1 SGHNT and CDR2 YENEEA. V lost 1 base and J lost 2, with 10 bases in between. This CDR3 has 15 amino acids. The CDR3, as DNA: TGTGCCAGCAGCTTAGGTACGATTAACACAGATACGCAGTATTTT. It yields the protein CASSLGTINTDTQYF.

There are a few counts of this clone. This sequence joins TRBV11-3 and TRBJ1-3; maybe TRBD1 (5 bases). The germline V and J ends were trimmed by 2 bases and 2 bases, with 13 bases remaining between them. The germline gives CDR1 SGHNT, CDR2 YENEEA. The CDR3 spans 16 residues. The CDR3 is CASSLWGSTAGNTIYF. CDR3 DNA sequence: TGTGCCAGCAGCTTATGGGGTTCGACAGCTGGAAACACCATATATTTT.

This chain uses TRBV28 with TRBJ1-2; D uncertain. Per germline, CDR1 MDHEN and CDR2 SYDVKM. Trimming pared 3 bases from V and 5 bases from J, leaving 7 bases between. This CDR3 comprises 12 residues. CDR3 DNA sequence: TGTGCCAGCAGTTTCCCGACATATGGCTACACCTTC. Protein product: CASSFPTYGYTF.

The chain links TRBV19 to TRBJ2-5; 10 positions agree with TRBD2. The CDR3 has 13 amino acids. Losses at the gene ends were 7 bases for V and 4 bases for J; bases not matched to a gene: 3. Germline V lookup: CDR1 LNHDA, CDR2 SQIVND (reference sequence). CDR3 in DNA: TGTGCCAGTACAGCGGGGGGGCGAGAGACCCAGTACTTC. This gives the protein CASTAGGRETQYF.

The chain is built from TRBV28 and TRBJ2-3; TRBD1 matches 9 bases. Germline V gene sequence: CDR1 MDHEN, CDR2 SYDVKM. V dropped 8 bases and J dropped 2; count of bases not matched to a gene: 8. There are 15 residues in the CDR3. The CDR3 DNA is TGTGCCAGCCAGACAGGGGGGGCAAACACAGATACGCAGTATTTT. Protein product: CASQTGGANTDTQYF. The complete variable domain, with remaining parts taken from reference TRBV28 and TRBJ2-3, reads DVKVTQSSRYLVKRTGEKVFLECVQDMDHENMFWYRQDPGLGLRLIYFSYDVKMKEKGDIPEGYSVSREKKERFSLILESASTNQTSMYLCASQTGGANTDTQYFGPGTRLTVL.

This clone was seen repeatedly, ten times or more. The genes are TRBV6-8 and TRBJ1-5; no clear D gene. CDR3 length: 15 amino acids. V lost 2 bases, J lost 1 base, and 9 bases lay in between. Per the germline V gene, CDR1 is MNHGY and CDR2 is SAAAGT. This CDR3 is CASSYEHWSNQPQHF. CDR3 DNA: TGTGCCAGCAGTTACGAGCACTGGAGCAATCAGCCCCAGCATTTT.

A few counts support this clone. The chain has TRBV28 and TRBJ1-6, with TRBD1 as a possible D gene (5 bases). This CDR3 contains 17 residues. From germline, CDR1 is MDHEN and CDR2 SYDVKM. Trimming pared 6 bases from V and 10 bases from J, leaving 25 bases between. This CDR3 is CASSKKGRYAIRSPLHF. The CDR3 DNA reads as TGTGCCAGCAGCAAAAAGGGGCGATATGCCATTCGCTCACCCCTCCACTTT.

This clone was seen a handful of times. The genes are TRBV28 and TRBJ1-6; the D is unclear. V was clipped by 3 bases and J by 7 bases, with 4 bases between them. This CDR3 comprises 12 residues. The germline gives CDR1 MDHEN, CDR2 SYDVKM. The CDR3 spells CASSFGNSPLHF. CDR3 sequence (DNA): TGTGCCAGCAGTTTTGGGAATTCACCCCTCCACTTT. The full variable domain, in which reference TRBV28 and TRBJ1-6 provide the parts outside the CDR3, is DVKVTQSSRYLVKRTGEKVFLECVQDMDHENMFWYRQDPGLGLRLIYFSYDVKMKEKGDIPEGYSVSREKKERFSLILESASTNQTSMYLCASSFGNSPLHFGNGTRLTVT.

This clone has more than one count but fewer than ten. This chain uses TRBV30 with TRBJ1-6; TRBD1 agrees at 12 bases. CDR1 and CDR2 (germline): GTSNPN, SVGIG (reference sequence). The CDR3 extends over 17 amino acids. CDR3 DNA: TGTGCTACGACCGGGACAGGGGGCCTCTCCTATAATTCACCCCTCCACTTT. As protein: CATTGTGGLSYNSPLHF. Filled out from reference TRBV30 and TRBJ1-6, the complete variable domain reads SQTIHQWPATLVQPVGSPLSLECTVEGTSNPNLYWYRQAAGRGLQLLFYSVGIGQISSEVPQNLSASRPQDRQFILSSKKLLLSDSGFYLCATTGTGGLSYNSPLHFGNGTRLTVT.

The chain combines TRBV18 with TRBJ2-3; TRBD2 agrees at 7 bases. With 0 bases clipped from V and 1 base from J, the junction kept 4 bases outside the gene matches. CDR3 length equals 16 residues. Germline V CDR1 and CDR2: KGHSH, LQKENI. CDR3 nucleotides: TGTGCCAGCTCACCACCGATGGGGGGGGGCACAGATACGCAGTATTTT. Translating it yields CASSPPMGGGTDTQYF. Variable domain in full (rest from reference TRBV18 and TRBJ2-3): NAGVMQNPRHLVRRRGQEARLRCSPMKGHSHVYWYRQLPEEGLKFMVYLQKENIIDESGMPKERFSAEFPKEGPSILRIQQVVRGDSAAYFCASSPPMGGGTDTQYFGPGTRLTVL.

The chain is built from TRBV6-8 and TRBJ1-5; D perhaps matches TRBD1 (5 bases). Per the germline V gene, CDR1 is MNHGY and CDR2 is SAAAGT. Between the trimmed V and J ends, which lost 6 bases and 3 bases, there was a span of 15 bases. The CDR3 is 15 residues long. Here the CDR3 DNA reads TGTGCCAGCAGGCCTAGCGGGGCCAACAATCAGCCCCAGCATTTT. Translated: CASRPSGANNQPQHF.

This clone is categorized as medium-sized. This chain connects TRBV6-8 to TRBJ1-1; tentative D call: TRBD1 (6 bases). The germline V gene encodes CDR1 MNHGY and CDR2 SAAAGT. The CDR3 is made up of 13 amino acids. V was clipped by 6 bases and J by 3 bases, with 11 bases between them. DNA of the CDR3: TGTGCCAGCAGACCCGGGGGGCACACTGAAGCTTTCTTT. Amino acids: CASRPGGHTEAFF.

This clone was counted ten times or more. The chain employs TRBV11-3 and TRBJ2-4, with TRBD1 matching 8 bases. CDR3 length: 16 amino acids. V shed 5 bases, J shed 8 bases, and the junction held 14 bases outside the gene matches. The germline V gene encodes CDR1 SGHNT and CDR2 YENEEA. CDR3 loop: CASSQAMDRDEDIQYF. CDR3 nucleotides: TGTGCCAGCAGCCAAGCGATGGACAGGGACGAGGACATTCAGTACTTC.